The source of this T cell receptor beta chain is a study of radiotherapy plus CTLA-4 blockade in lung cancer. A remark on this clone: Its antigen is not known.

Whole-study results and caveats: Some TCR clones had been derived from tumors. These clones expanded in peripheral blood after radiotherapy plus ipilimumab.

Profiled with immunoSEQ multiplex PCR; TCRdb holds only in-frame clones, not every one. This table holds 40,000 to 45,000 clones, approximately 71% found once. With 0 bases removed from V and 6 bases from J, the gap between germline ends came to 15 bases. This CDR3 comprises 15 residues. Germline-derived CDR1 and CDR2 are SGDLS and YYNGEE. Specimen: peripheral blood, collected from a patient treated with radiotherapy plus ipilimumab. This TCR was recovered from a human donor with non-small cell lung cancer whose response to radiotherapy plus ipilimumab could not be evaluated. The chain has TRBV9 and TRBJ1-2; TRBD1 might be the D (5 bases). The CDR3 loop is CASSVEMGRFDGYTF. The DNA for the CDR3 is TGTGCCAGCAGCGTAGAGATGGGGCGCTTCGATGGCTACACCTTC.